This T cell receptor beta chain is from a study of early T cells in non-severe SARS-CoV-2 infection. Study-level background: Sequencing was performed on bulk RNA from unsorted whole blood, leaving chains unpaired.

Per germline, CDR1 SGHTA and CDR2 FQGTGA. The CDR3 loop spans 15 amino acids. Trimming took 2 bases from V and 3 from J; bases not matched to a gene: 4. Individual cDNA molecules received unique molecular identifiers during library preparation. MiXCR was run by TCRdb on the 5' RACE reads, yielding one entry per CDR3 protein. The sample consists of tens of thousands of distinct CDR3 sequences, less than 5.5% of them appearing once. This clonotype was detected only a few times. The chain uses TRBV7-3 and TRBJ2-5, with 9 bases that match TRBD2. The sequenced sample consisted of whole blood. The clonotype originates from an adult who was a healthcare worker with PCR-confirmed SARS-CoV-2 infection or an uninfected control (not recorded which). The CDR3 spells CASSLGGRAEETQYF. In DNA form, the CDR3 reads TGTGCCAGCAGCTTAGGCGGGAGGGCAGAAGAGACCCAGTACTTC.